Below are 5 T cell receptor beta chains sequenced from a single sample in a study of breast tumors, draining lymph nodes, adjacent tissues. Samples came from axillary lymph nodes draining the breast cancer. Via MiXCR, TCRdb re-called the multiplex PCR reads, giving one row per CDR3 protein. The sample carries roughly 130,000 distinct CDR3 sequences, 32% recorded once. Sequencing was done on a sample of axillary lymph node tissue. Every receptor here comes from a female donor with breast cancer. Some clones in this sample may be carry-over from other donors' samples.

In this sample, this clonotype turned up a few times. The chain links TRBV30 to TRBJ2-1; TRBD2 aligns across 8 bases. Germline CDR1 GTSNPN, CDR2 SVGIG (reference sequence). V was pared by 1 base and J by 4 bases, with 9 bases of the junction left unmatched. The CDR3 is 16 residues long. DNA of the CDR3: TGTGCCTGGAGTGGGTGGAGCGGGGGCGTATACAATGAGCAGTTCTTC. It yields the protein CAWSGWSGGVYNEQFF.

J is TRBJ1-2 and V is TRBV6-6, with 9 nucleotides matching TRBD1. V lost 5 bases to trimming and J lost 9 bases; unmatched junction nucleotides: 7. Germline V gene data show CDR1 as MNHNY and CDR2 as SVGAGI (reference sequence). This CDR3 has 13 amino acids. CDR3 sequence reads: CASSGTQGASYTF. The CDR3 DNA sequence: TGTGCCAGCAGTGGAACACAGGGGGCGAGCTACACCTTC.

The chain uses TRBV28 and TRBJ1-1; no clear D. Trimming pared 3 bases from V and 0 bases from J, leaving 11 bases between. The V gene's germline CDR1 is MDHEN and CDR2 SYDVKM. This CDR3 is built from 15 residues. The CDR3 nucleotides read TGTGCCAGCAGTTTTTTAGCTCTCATGAACACTGAAGCTTTCTTT. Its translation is CASSFLALMNTEAFF.

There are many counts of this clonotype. CDR3 sequence: CASSLTSSYNEQFF. The CDR3 nucleotides are TGCGCCAGCAGCTTGACTAGCTCCTACAATGAGCAGTTCTTC. The chain couples TRBV5-1 to TRBJ2-1; a weak D match, TRBD2 (5 bases). Per the germline V gene, CDR1 is SGHRS and CDR2 is YFSETQ. V gave up 1 base and J gave up 0 bases, with 5 bases separating them. This CDR3 has 14 residues.

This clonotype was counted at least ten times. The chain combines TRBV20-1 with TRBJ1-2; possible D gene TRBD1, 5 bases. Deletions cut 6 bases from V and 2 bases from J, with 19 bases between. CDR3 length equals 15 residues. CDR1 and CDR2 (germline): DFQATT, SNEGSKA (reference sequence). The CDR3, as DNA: TGCAGTGCCCCACCGGGGGGGACTTCGAACTATGGCTACACCTTC. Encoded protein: CSAPPGGTSNYGYTF.